This T cell receptor beta chain was recorded in a study of siplizumab effects on memory and regulatory T cells. General study points: For siplizumab cultures, the suppressive function of their proliferating Tregs was not confirmed. Siplizumab produced a significant drop in alloreactive sequences attributable to unstimulated CD4+ memory cells. Only a minor fraction of alloreactive clones mapped to unstimulated subsets. Memory cells seemed less diverse than naive T cells, which seemed major alloresponse contributors.

Using immunoSEQ multiplex PCR, the repertoire was profiled, and TCRdb retains in-frame clones only, with some absent. The repertoire holds 99,000 or so clones, with over 90% as singletons. In the case of this clone: What it recognizes is unknown.

The sequenced material came from Tregs sorted from blood. The receptor's source is a human donor in good health.

The CDR3 reads CAISEILNTGELFF. The CDR3 DNA reads as TGTGCCATCAGTGAAATCCTTAACACCGGGGAGCTGTTTTTT. The chain has TRBV10-3 and TRBJ2-2; D gene ambiguous. This CDR3 contains 14 residues. Trimming pared 3 bases from V and 2 bases from J, leaving 7 bases between. The germline V gene has CDR1 ENHRY and CDR2 SYGVKD.